Below are 13 T cell receptor beta chains sequenced from a single sample in a study of T-cell reconstitution after alpha-beta-depleted transplantation in children. Preparation of the TCRbeta library was carried out with unique molecular identifiers. MiXCR, run by TCRdb on the PCR reads, gives a single entry per CDR3 protein. The repertoire consists of about 250,000 distinct CDR3 sequences, with 20% to 30% occurring once and the leading ten covering about 5%. This specimen consisted of PBMCs, mostly from graft donor cells, obtained 360 days after TCRalphabeta/CD19-depleted stem cell transplant. The receptors derive from a female patient aged 2-15 years who had a stem cell transplant for congenital amegakaryocytic thrombocytopenia, so the T cells may come from the graft donor.

The chain uses TRBV4-3 and TRBJ2-1; 7 nucleotides match TRBD2. The CDR3 has 15 amino acids. V dropped 1 base and J dropped 4; count of bases not matched to a gene: 4. CDR1 and CDR2 (germline): LGHNA, YSLEER. CDR3 bases: TGCGCCAGCAGCCAAGCTAGCGGCACTTACAATGAGCAGTTCTTC. This encodes CASSQASGTYNEQFF.

This clonotype has a count of ten or more. The J gene is TRBJ1-1, the V gene TRBV6-5, with 8 bases matching TRBD1. The CDR3 is 15 amino acids. V lost 6 bases and J lost 4; bases outside the gene matches: 10. Germline CDR1 is MNHEY and CDR2 is SVGAGI. For the CDR3, the DNA is TGTGCCAGCAGCAGACAGGGGATGGGAGGCACTGAAGCTTTCTTT. Translated: CASSRQGMGGTEAFF.

The rearrangement uses TRBV20-1 and TRBJ2-3; perhaps TRBD2 as D (6 bases). CDR1 is DFQATT, CDR2 SNEGSKA, per germline (reference sequence). CDR3 size: 16 residues. The V end lost 6 bases, the J end lost 0 bases, and 19 bases lay between the germline ends. The DNA of the CDR3 is TGCAGTGCCAACCCCTTGGAGGGTAGCAGCACAGATACGCAGTATTTT. Translation gives CSANPLEGSSTDTQYF.

The J gene is TRBJ2-7, the V gene TRBV2, with D tentatively TRBD1 (6 bases). CDR3 length: 13 amino acids. V lost 6 bases and J lost 2, with 11 bases in between. CDR1 SNHLY and CDR2 FYNNEI come from the germline V gene. The CDR3 spells CASRKTGTYEQYF. For the CDR3, the DNA is TGTGCCAGCAGGAAGACAGGAACCTACGAGCAGTACTTC.

The V gene is TRBV4-1, the J gene TRBJ2-6, with 7 bases fitting TRBD1. Germline CDR1 and CDR2: MGHRA and YSYEKL. The V and J ends lost 3 bases and 1 base, in that order; junction bases with no gene match: 9. CDR3 length: 18 residues. CDR3 nucleotides: TGCGCCAGCAGCCACACCGGGACAGTCTCGTCTGGGGCCAACGTCCTGACTTTC. The encoded protein is CASSHTGTVSSGANVLTF.

In DNA form, the CDR3 reads TGTGCCAGCAGTTACCGAACATCCGGGACATCACGAGAGACCCAGTACTTC. Translated: CASSYRTSGTSRETQYF. The chain carries TRBV6-5 and TRBJ2-5; perhaps TRBD1 as D (6 bases). Per the germline V gene, CDR1 is MNHEY and CDR2 is SVGAGI. Trimming left V 2 bases short and J 4 bases short, with 20 bases between. The CDR3 spans 17 residues.

The chain recombines TRBV6-5 with TRBJ2-5; no clear D. With 2 bases removed from V and 2 bases from J, the gap between germline ends came to 9 bases. Per germline, CDR1 MNHEY and CDR2 SVGAGI. CDR3 length: 14 amino acids. The CDR3 is CASSYLQRQETQYF. In DNA form, the CDR3 reads TGTGCCAGCAGTTACCTCCAGAGACAAGAGACCCAGTACTTC.

V and J are TRBV29-1 and TRBJ1-4; no reliable D call. The CDR3 totals 14 residues. Germline V lookup: CDR1 SQVTM, CDR2 ANQGSEA. The V end was cut by 4 bases, the J end by 7 bases, with 16 bases between. The CDR3 here is CSVAADPGSEKLFF. The CDR3 region has the DNA TGCAGCGTTGCGGCGGACCCTGGGAGTGAAAAACTGTTTTTT.

The rearrangement uses TRBV20-1 and TRBJ2-3, with TRBD2 matching over 7 bases. Germline CDR1 reads DFQATT; CDR2 reads SNEGSKA (reference sequence). V lost 6 bases, J lost 0 bases, and 12 bases stayed unmatched. This CDR3 is 16 amino acids long. As DNA, the CDR3 is TGCAGTGCCCCCTATACTAGCGTTGTGAGCACAGATACGCAGTATTTT. Its protein product is CSAPYTSVVSTDTQYF.

This chain joins TRBV2 and TRBJ1-4, with D perhaps TRBD1 (5 bases). Trimming pared 3 bases from V and 13 bases from J, leaving 18 bases between. The germline CDR1 and CDR2 sequences are SNHLY and FYNNEI. The CDR3 is 14 amino acids. The CDR3 DNA is TGTGCCAGCAGTGATCCTATAGGGACCCCGTCACTGTTTTTT. Translation: CASSDPIGTPSLFF.

This clonotype was seen a few times. The rearrangement uses TRBV20-1 and TRBJ2-3; D call uncertain. The V end lost 6 bases, the J end lost 5 bases, and 9 bases lay between the germline ends. This CDR3 is 11 amino acids long. Germline assignment: CDR1 DFQATT and CDR2 SNEGSKA (reference sequence). The CDR3, as DNA: TGCAGTGCCGCCGGCGAAGATACGCAGTATTTT. It yields the protein CSAAGEDTQYF.

The V and J genes are TRBV28 and TRBJ2-7; TRBD1 agrees at 7 bases. From germline, CDR1 is MDHEN and CDR2 SYDVKM. This CDR3 spans 14 amino acids. V was pared by 6 bases and J by 3 bases, with 8 bases of the junction left unmatched. CDR3 coding DNA: TGTGCCAGCAGGCCGACAGGGTACGACTACGAGCAGTACTTC. Translated, it gives CASRPTGYDYEQYF.

The J gene is TRBJ1-1, the V gene TRBV6-1, with D possibly being TRBD1 (5 bases). This CDR3 region has 15 residues. Germline V gene lookup returns CDR1 MNHNS and CDR2 SASEGT. Trimming left V 6 bases short and J 5 bases short, with 19 bases between. The CDR3, as DNA: TGTGCCAGCAGCCCTAAACGGGGGGAAGGAACTGAAGCTTTCTTT. It specifies CASSPKRGEGTEAFF.